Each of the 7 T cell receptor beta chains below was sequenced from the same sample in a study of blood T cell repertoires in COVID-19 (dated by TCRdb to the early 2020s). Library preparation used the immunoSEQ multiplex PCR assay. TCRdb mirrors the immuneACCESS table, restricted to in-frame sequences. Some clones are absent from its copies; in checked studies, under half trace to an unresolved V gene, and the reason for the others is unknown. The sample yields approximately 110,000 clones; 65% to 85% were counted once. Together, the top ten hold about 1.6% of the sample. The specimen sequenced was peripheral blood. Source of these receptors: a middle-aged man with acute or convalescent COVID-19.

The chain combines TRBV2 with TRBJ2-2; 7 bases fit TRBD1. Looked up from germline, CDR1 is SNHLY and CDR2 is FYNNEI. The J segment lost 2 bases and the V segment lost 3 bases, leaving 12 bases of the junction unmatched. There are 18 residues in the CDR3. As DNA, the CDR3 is TGTGCCAGCAGTGATCCCTACAGGGGCCCTTATAACACCGGGGAGCTGTTTTTT. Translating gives CASSDPYRGPYNTGELFF.

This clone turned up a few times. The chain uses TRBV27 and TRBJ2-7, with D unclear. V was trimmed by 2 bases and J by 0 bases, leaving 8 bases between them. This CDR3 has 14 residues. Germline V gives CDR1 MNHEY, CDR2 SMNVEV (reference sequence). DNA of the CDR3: TGTGCCAGCAGTTTAAGGTCGGGCTCCTACGAGCAGTACTTC. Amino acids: CASSLRSGSYEQYF.

The CDR3 DNA follows: TGTGCCAGCAGCATTGGGACAGATTGGAGGAACACCATATATTTT. Protein sequence: CASSIGTDWRNTIYF. The gene calls are TRBV9 and TRBJ1-3, with 7 positions matching TRBD1. Germline V gene lookup returns CDR1 SGDLS and CDR2 YYNGEE. The CDR3 has 15 amino acids. The V and J ends lost 4 bases and 7 bases, in that order; junction bases with no gene match: 11.

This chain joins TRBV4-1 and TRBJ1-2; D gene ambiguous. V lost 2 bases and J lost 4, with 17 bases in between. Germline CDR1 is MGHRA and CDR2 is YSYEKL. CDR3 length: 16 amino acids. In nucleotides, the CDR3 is TGCGCCAGCAGCCAATCAGAGGCAGATCCCTTCTATGGCTACACCTTC. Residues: CASSQSEADPFYGYTF.

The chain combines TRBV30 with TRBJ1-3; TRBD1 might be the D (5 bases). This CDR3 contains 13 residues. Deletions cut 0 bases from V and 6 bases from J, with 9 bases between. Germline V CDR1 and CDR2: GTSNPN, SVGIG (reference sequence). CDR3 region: CAWSVGLVNTIYF. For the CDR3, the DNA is TGTGCCTGGAGTGTGGGACTTGTAAACACCATATATTTT.

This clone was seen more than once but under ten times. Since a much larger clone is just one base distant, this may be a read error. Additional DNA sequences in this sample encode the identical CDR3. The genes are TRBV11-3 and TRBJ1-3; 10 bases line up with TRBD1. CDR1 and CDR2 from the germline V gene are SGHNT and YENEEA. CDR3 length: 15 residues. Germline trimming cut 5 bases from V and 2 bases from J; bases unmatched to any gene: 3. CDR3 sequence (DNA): TGTGCCAGCAGCCCGGGACAGGGGCCTGGAAACACCATATATTTT. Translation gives CASSPGQGPGNTIYF. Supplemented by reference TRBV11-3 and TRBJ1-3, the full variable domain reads EAGVVQSPRYKIIEKKQPVAFWCNPISGHNTLYWYLQNLGQGPELLIRYENEEAVDDSQLPKDRFSAERLKGVDSTLKIQPAELGDSAVYLCASSPGQGPGNTIYFGEGSWLTVV.

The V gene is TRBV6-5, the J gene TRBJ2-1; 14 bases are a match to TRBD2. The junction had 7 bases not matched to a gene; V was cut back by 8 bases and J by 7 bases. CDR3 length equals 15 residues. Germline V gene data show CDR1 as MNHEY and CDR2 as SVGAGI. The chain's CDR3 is CASGSTSGGGNEQFF. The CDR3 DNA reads TGTGCCAGCGGGTCGACTAGCGGGGGGGGTAATGAGCAGTTCTTC.